This TCR beta chain was captured in a study of neoadjuvant anti-PD-1 for oral cavity cancer. About the study: Non-progressing patients received a fourth nivolumab dose near day 43, then surgery on days 50-56.

The CDR3 runs to 13 residues. Trimming cost V 2 bases and J 0 bases, with 4 bases left between them. Germline CDR1 is MNHEY and CDR2 is SMNVEV (reference sequence). Turning to this clone: The antigen is not known.

The study's findings and limits: Non-responders to neoadjuvant nivolumab had significantly more clonal PBMC T cells than responders.

Most PBMC samples had 480 ng input DNA in six replicates. Sequencing used immunoSEQ multiplex PCR; TCRdb keeps in-frame clones, though not all of them. The data show 15,000 or so clones, with less than 70% seen just once and around 2.8% held by the top ten. This clonotype was sampled from a person aged 35 to 85 with oral cavity squamous cell carcinoma. This specimen was PBMCs, taken before nivolumab (anti-PD-1) treatment. The chain has TRBV27 and TRBJ1-2; D uncertain. CDR3 protein: CASSLSSNYGYTF. In DNA form, the CDR3 reads TGTGCCAGCAGTTTAAGCTCTAACTATGGCTACACCTTC.